One sample yielded the 29 T cell receptor beta chains listed below, sequenced in a study of blood T cell repertoires in COVID-19. Assay used: immunoSEQ multiplex PCR; TCRdb lists only in-frame clones, some missing. The table has a few hundred thousand clones, less than 90% seen once. The specimen was PBMCs or T cells enriched from blood (not recorded which). Receptors were obtained from a woman aged 40 to 50 who had recovered from COVID-19.

This chain uses TRBV7-2 with TRBJ2-1; TRBD2 aligns across 9 bases. The germline gives CDR1 SGHTA, CDR2 FQGNSA. J gave up 4 bases and V 5 bases, and 6 bases lay outside the gene matches. This CDR3 has 15 amino acids. CDR3 loop: CASSRSGSGYNEQFF. CDR3 coding DNA: TGTGCCAGCAGCCGTAGCGGGAGTGGGTACAATGAGCAGTTCTTC.

V and J are TRBV30 and TRBJ2-3, with 9 bases lining up with TRBD1. V was pared by 6 bases and J by 0 bases, with 4 bases of the junction left unmatched. The CDR3 contains 14 residues. The germline gives CDR1 GTSNPN, CDR2 SVGIG (reference sequence). CDR3: CACTGTGSTDTQYF. Here the CDR3 DNA reads TGTGCCTGTACCGGGACAGGGAGCACAGATACGCAGTATTTT.

V and J are TRBV6-2 or TRBV6-3 and TRBJ1-1, with 10 bases identical to TRBD1. The junction had 4 bases not matched to a gene; V was cut back by 2 bases and J by 4 bases. There are 15 residues in the CDR3. CDR1 is MNHEY and CDR2 is SVGEGT in the germline V gene. The CDR3 spells CASSYPRTGGTEAFF. The CDR3 DNA follows: TGTGCCAGCAGTTACCCTAGGACAGGGGGCACTGAAGCTTTCTTT.

This clone was picked up one time. In DNA, the CDR3 is TGTGCCTGGAGTCTGCCGTCTAGGGCCAACGTCCTGACTTTC. It encodes CAWSLPSRANVLTF. The V call is TRBV30, the J call TRBJ2-6, with no clear D. Germline V gene lookup returns CDR1 GTSNPN and CDR2 SVGIG (reference sequence). This CDR3 is built from 14 residues. The ends were cut back, 2 bases at V and 5 bases at J, with 10 bases in the middle.

This rearrangement joins TRBV29-1 to TRBJ2-3; 14 bases map to TRBD2. Per germline, CDR1 SQVTM and CDR2 ANQGSEA. The V and J ends lost 3 bases and 6 bases, in that order; junction bases with no gene match: 8. This CDR3 has 16 amino acids. CDR3 residues: CSVERGTSGRSDTQYF. The CDR3 region has the DNA TGCAGCGTTGAGCGGGGGACTAGCGGGAGAAGTGATACGCAGTATTTT.

The J gene is TRBJ2-5, the V gene TRBV2, with D unresolved. CDR3 length: 14 amino acids. Germline V gives CDR1 SNHLY, CDR2 FYNNEI. Trimming left V 5 bases short and J 2 bases short, with 12 bases between. The CDR3 region is CASSLASRQETQYF. CDR3 DNA: TGTGCCAGCAGTCTGGCCTCACGTCAAGAGACCCAGTACTTC. The complete variable domain, with remaining parts taken from reference TRBV2 and TRBJ2-5, reads EPEVTQTPSHQVTQMGQEVILRCVPISNHLYFYWYRQILGQKVEFLVSFYNNEISEKSEIFDDQFSVERPDGSNFTLKIRSTKLEDSAMYFCASSLASRQETQYFGPGTRLLVL.

This chain connects TRBV7-2 to TRBJ2-3; D may be TRBD1 (5 bases). The V gene lost 4 bases and the J gene lost 5 bases, with 10 bases spanning the gap. The CDR3 sequence is 13 residues long. Germline-derived CDR1 and CDR2 are SGHTA and FQGNSA. DNA for the CDR3: TGTGCCAGCAGCTCGGGCAGGGAAGATACGCAGTATTTT. Residues: CASSSGREDTQYF.

The chain combines TRBV7-9 with TRBJ1-6, with D possibly TRBD1 on 6 matching bases. CDR3 length: 13 amino acids. Trimming left V 2 bases short and J 11 bases short, with 10 bases between. CDR1 is SEHNR and CDR2 is FQNEAQ in the germline V gene (reference sequence). The CDR3 protein is CASSLRDIAPLHF. The CDR3 DNA sequence: TGTGCCAGCAGCTTACGGGACATTGCACCCCTCCACTTT.

In its sample, this clone was seen a few times. V gene TRBV10-1 combines with J gene TRBJ2-2; 7 bases are a match to TRBD2. The V gene's germline CDR1 is WNHNN and CDR2 SYGVQD (reference sequence). This CDR3 spans 16 amino acids. V shed 4 bases and J 1 base; nucleotides not matched to a gene: 6. In nucleotides, the CDR3 is TGCGCCAGCAGTGGTACCCAGCGGGGGAACACCGGGGAGCTGTTTTTT. It yields the protein CASSGTQRGNTGELFF.

The V call is TRBV7-9, the J call TRBJ2-1, with D possibly matching TRBD1 (6 bases). The length of the CDR3 is 14 residues. Per germline, CDR1 SEHNR and CDR2 FQNEAQ (reference sequence). Trimming shortened V by 3 bases and J by 9 bases, and 15 bases separated the two germline ends. This CDR3 reads CASSFNREVGEQFF. CDR3 sequence (DNA): TGTGCCAGCAGCTTTAACAGGGAAGTTGGTGAGCAGTTCTTC.

The rearrangement uses TRBV6-5 and TRBJ1-5; 10 bases line up with TRBD1. Germline loops: CDR1 MNHEY, CDR2 SVGAGI. J gave up 7 bases and V 7 bases, and 10 bases lay outside the gene matches. This CDR3 region has 15 residues. The CDR3 loop reads CASTPGTGDFQPQHF. The DNA of the CDR3 is TGTGCCAGCACCCCCGGGACAGGGGATTTCCAGCCCCAGCATTTT.

The chain recombines TRBV24-1 with TRBJ2-1, with 14 bases identical to TRBD2. The CDR3 contains 16 residues. V lost 3 bases and J lost 4; bases outside the gene matches: 1. Germline V gene sequence: CDR1 KGHDR, CDR2 SFDVKD. CDR3 loop: CATSDGTSGRYNEQFF. For the CDR3, the DNA is TGTGCCACCAGTGATGGGACTAGCGGGAGATACAATGAGCAGTTCTTC.

The V gene is TRBV5-6, the J gene TRBJ2-1; D perhaps matches TRBD2 (6 bases). The CDR3 consists of 16 residues. The V end was cut by 2 bases, the J end by 1 base, with 13 bases between. The germline gives CDR1 SGHDT, CDR2 YYEEEE. The CDR3 reads CASSFPREWSYNEQFF. CDR3 DNA: TGTGCCAGCAGCTTTCCTCGGGAGTGGTCCTACAATGAGCAGTTCTTC. The whole variable domain, filled in from reference TRBV5-6 and TRBJ2-1, reads DAGVTQSPTHLIKTRGQQVTLRCSPKSGHDTVSWYQQALGQGPQFIFQYYEEEERQRGNFPDRFSGHQFPNYSSELNVNALLLGDSALYLCASSFPREWSYNEQFFGPGTRLTVL.

The chain uses TRBV3-1 (or the pseudogene TRBV3-2) and TRBJ1-1; the match to TRBD1 covers 9 bases. CDR1 is LGHDT, CDR2 YNNKEL, per germline (reference sequence). The CDR3 has 17 amino acids. J gave up 8 bases and V 0 bases, and 13 bases lay outside the gene matches. CDR3 sequence: CASSQDWTGAAWREAFF. The CDR3, as DNA: TGTGCCAGCAGCCAAGACTGGACAGGGGCCGCGTGGCGGGAAGCTTTCTTT.

The chain couples TRBV21-1 to TRBJ2-5; TRBD2 is the table's D call, not checked against the DNA. TRBV21-1 is reported as a pseudogene. The CDR3 sequence is 15 residues long. The CDR3 loop reads CASSVPGTWKETQYF. CDR3 nucleotides: TGTGCCAGCAGCGTCCCGGGAACCTGGAAAGAGACCCAGTACTTC.

CDR3 loop: CAWRSPGTINEKLFF. Written as DNA, the CDR3 is TGTGCCTGGAGGTCACCCGGGACAATAAATGAAAAACTGTTTTTT. The J gene is TRBJ1-4, the V gene TRBV30, with a tentative D call TRBD1 (6 bases). The CDR3 runs to 15 residues. V was trimmed by 3 bases and J by 5 bases, leaving 16 bases between them. CDR1 is GTSNPN, CDR2 SVGIG, per germline (reference sequence). Filled out from reference TRBV30 and TRBJ1-4, the complete variable domain reads SQTIHQWPATLVQPVGSPLSLECTVEGTSNPNLYWYRQAAGRGLQLLFYSVGIGQISSEVPQNLSASRPQDRQFILSSKKLLLSDSGFYLCAWRSPGTINEKLFFGSGTQLSVL.

The chain joins TRBV18 to TRBJ1-1, with 7 bases matching TRBD1. V shed 1 base, J shed 8 bases, and the junction held 4 bases outside the gene matches. The CDR3 totals 13 residues. Germline V gene sequence: CDR1 KGHSH, CDR2 LQKENI. CDR3 DNA sequence: TGTGCCAGCTCACCACAGGGGGCCCTGGAAGCTTTCTTT. Its translation: CASSPQGALEAFF.

This clone came up once. Compared with germline, one end of the junction differs, possibly owing to a read error. The CDR3 loop reads CASSLAGAPDTQYF. CDR3 DNA sequence: TGTGCCAGCAGCCTAGCGGGAGCCCCAGATACGCAGTATTTT. The rearrangement links TRBV7-9 to TRBJ2-3; 10 bases fit TRBD2. CDR1 SEHNR and CDR2 FQNEAQ come from the germline V gene (reference sequence). The CDR3 totals 14 residues. Full variable domain (remainder filled in from reference TRBV7-9 and TRBJ2-3): DTGVSQNPRHKITKRGQNVTFRCDPISEHNRLYWYRQTLGQGPEFLTYFQNEAQLEKSRLLSDRFSAERPKGSFSTLEIQRTEQGDSAMYLCASSLAGAPDTQYFGPGTRLTVL.

The chain joins TRBV13 to TRBJ2-3; TRBD1 matches 9 bases. V shed 5 bases, J shed 4 bases, and the junction held 7 bases outside the gene matches. Germline V gene data show CDR1 as PRHDT and CDR2 as FYEKMQ (reference sequence). CDR3 length: 15 residues. The CDR3 DNA follows: TGTGCCAGCAGCCCCCCGGGACAGGGATCAGATACGCAGTATTTT. Its translation: CASSPPGQGSDTQYF.

The chain carries TRBV5-1 and TRBJ2-5; TRBD2 aligns across 12 bases. With V trimmed by 6 bases and J by 5 bases, 8 bases remained unmatched. Germline V gene lookup returns CDR1 SGHRS and CDR2 YFSETQ. The CDR3 has 15 residues. This CDR3 reads CASIRLAGVGETQYF. The CDR3 DNA follows: TGCGCCAGCATTCGACTAGCGGGAGTGGGGGAGACCCAGTACTTC.

The chain uses TRBV21-1 and TRBJ2-7; no DNA check was done on the table's D call, TRBD2. TRBV21-1 is flagged as a pseudogene. The CDR3 spans 15 residues. The CDR3 loop is CASSKPGCPGNEQYV. CDR3 nucleotide sequence: TGTGCCAGCAGCAAGCCGGGGTGCCCGGGAAACGAGCAGTACGTC.

The CDR3 DNA sequence: TGTGCCAGCAGCTTAAGGGCTAGCGGTTTTGGGCAGTTCTTC. Its translation is CASSLRASGFGQFF. The chain joins TRBV11-3 to TRBJ2-1, with 7 bases that match TRBD2. This CDR3 contains 14 residues. In germline, CDR1 is SGHNT, CDR2 YENEEA. With V trimmed by 2 bases and J by 12 bases, 10 bases remained unmatched. The full variable domain, rest sourced from reference TRBV11-3 and TRBJ2-1, is EAGVVQSPRYKIIEKKQPVAFWCNPISGHNTLYWYLQNLGQGPELLIRYENEEAVDDSQLPKDRFSAERLKGVDSTLKIQPAELGDSAVYLCASSLRASGFGQFFGPGTRLTVL.

The rearrangement uses TRBV7-9 and TRBJ2-1, with 9 positions matching TRBD2. V was clipped by 4 bases and J by 0 bases; unmatched bases: 4. Germline CDR1 and CDR2: SEHNR and FQNEAQ (reference sequence). The CDR3 has 16 amino acids. DNA for the CDR3: TGTGCCAGCAGCTCAACTAGCGGGCCCTCCTACAATGAGCAGTTCTTC. Translating it yields CASSSTSGPSYNEQFF. Based on the CDR3 plus reference TRBV7-9 and TRBJ2-1, the full variable domain is DTGVSQNPRHKITKRGQNVTFRCDPISEHNRLYWYRQTLGQGPEFLTYFQNEAQLEKSRLLSDRFSAERPKGSFSTLEIQRTEQGDSAMYLCASSSTSGPSYNEQFFGPGTRLTVL.

This clone was seen more than once but under ten times. The J gene is TRBJ2-7, the V gene TRBV7-2, with D possibly matching TRBD2 (6 bases). The CDR3 has 15 amino acids. The V end was cut by 1 base, the J end by 4 bases, with 14 bases between. CDR1 and CDR2 (germline): SGHTA, FQGNSA. The CDR3 DNA reads as TGTGCCAGCAGCTTAGGGGGCGGTAGCGGTTACGAGCAGTACGTC. Translated, it gives CASSLGGGSGYEQYV.

The chain links TRBV30 to TRBJ2-1; TRBD1 agrees at 10 bases. The CDR3 runs 15 residues. CDR1 is GTSNPN and CDR2 is SVGIG in the germline V gene (reference sequence). Germline trimming cut 1 base from V and 5 bases from J; bases unmatched to any gene: 5. This CDR3 reads CAWSAGTGDNNEQFF. DNA for the CDR3: TGTGCCTGGAGTGCCGGGACAGGGGATAACAATGAGCAGTTCTTC. Full variable domain (missing parts from reference TRBV30 and TRBJ2-1): SQTIHQWPATLVQPVGSPLSLECTVEGTSNPNLYWYRQAAGRGLQLLFYSVGIGQISSEVPQNLSASRPQDRQFILSSKKLLLSDSGFYLCAWSAGTGDNNEQFFGPGTRLTVL.

In its sample, this clone was seen once. The genes are TRBV24-1 and TRBJ2-1; TRBD2 might be the D (5 bases). Between the trimmed V and J ends, which lost 4 bases and 8 bases, there was a span of 14 bases. The CDR3 runs 14 residues. Germline CDR1 and CDR2: KGHDR and SFDVKD. CDR3 loop: CATSEAGPDDEQFF. The CDR3, as DNA: TGTGCCACCAGTGAGGCGGGCCCGGACGATGAGCAGTTCTTC.

V is TRBV3-1 (or the pseudogene TRBV3-2) and J is TRBJ2-3; TRBD1 is a possible D gene (6 bases). The CDR3 covers 15 residues. CDR1 is LGHDT, CDR2 YNNKEL, per germline (reference sequence). V shed 1 base and J shed 4 bases, with 12 bases lying between them. CDR3 protein: CASSQVVTGSDTQYF. DNA for the CDR3: TGTGCCAGCAGCCAAGTAGTAACAGGGTCAGATACGCAGTATTTT.

The rearrangement joins TRBV30 to TRBJ2-7; D call uncertain. In germline, CDR1 is GTSNPN, CDR2 SVGIG (reference sequence). The CDR3 runs to 11 residues. Trimming removed 2 bases at V and 3 bases at J, with 5 bases between. CDR3 amino acids: CAWSPRYEQYF. The CDR3 DNA sequence: TGTGCCTGGAGTCCCCGCTACGAGCAGTACTTC.

The chain employs TRBV28 and TRBJ1-2, with a possible D match to TRBD1 (6 bases). V lost 3 bases, J lost 2 bases, and 10 bases lay in between. This CDR3 region has 14 residues. Germline assignment: CDR1 MDHEN and CDR2 SYDVKM. Here the CDR3 DNA reads TGTGCCAGCAGTTTGGGGGACATAAACTATGGCTACACCTTC. Its protein product is CASSLGDINYGYTF.